These 20 T cell receptor beta chains originate from one sample sequenced in a study of OX40 agonist ivuxolimab in advanced cancers. The library relied on the immunoSEQ multiplex PCR assay. TCRdb's version of the immuneACCESS table is confined to in-frame rearrangements and falls short of the full clone set. An unresolved V gene accounts for under half of the shortfall where checked; the remainder is of unknown origin. In all, the sample holds about 75,000 clones, and about 85% of those were seen once. The top ten clonotypes cover roughly 15% of the sample. The sequenced sample was CD4+ or CD8+ T cells sorted from blood, obtained in a trial of the OX40 agonist ivuxolimab. Receptors were obtained from an adult with an advanced solid tumor such as melanoma, head and neck, liver or kidney cancer.

The V and J genes are TRBV6-5 and TRBJ1-2; 8 bases agree with TRBD1. Germline V lookup: CDR1 MNHEY, CDR2 SVGAGI. V lost 4 bases and J lost 0; bases outside the gene matches: 4. This CDR3 is 15 amino acids long. Here the CDR3 DNA reads TGTGCCAGCAGTTCCTCAGGGGGCGCTAACTATGGCTACACCTTC. Translated: CASSSSGGANYGYTF.

This clone was seen only once. The gene calls are TRBV5-1 and TRBJ1-1; D is undetermined. V lost 1 base to trimming and J lost 1 base, with 11 bases between them. The CDR3 runs to 15 residues. The germline CDR1 and CDR2 sequences are SGHRS and YFSETQ. The chain's CDR3 is CASSLLGWWNTEAFF. CDR3 in DNA: TGCGCCAGCAGCTTGCTTGGGTGGTGGAACACTGAAGCTTTCTTT. Full variable domain (outside the CDR3, taken from reference TRBV5-1 and TRBJ1-1): KAGVTQTPRYLIKTRGQQVTLSCSPISGHRSVSWYQQTPGQGLQFLFEYFSETQRNKGNFPGRFSGRQFSNSRSEMNVSTLELGDSALYLCASSLLGWWNTEAFFGQGTRLTVV.

The rearrangement links TRBV10-3 to TRBJ2-5; 7 bases match TRBD2. Germline CDR1 and CDR2: ENHRY and SYGVKD. CDR3 length: 17 amino acids. With 0 bases clipped from V and 5 bases from J, the junction kept 12 bases outside the gene matches. The CDR3 is CAISESVLGGRKETQYF. The CDR3 coding sequence is TGTGCCATCAGTGAGTCCGTCCTGGGAGGGAGGAAGGAGACCCAGTACTTC.

J is TRBJ1-3 and V is TRBV7-2; D perhaps matches TRBD1 (5 bases). The V gene's germline CDR1 is SGHTA and CDR2 FQGNSA. The CDR3 loop spans 15 amino acids. V was trimmed by 1 base and J by 1 base, leaving 8 bases between them. In DNA form, the CDR3 reads TGTGCCAGCAGCTTAGTTGGGGGATCTGGAAACACCATATATTTT. Translation: CASSLVGGSGNTIYF.

The chain carries TRBV5-1 and TRBJ2-7; a weak D match, TRBD2 (7 bases). Trimming left V 4 bases short and J 4 bases short, with 18 bases between. Germline values: CDR1 SGHRS, CDR2 YFSETQ. The CDR3 has 15 amino acids. The DNA for the CDR3 is TGCGCCAGCAGCACCGCCCTAGGGGGAGGGTACGAGCAGTACTTC. This gives the protein CASSTALGGGYEQYF.

This clone was picked up one time. The V gene is TRBV28, the J gene TRBJ1-1, with 8 positions matching TRBD1. CDR1 is MDHEN and CDR2 is SYDVKM in the germline V gene. J lost 3 bases, V lost 2 bases, and 8 bases had no gene match. This CDR3 contains 16 residues. CDR3 in DNA: TGTGCCAGCAGTTTAGGCAGGGGGCAGTGGTACACTGAAGCTTTCTTT. Encoded protein: CASSLGRGQWYTEAFF.

V gene TRBV28 combines with J gene TRBJ1-6; tentative D call: TRBD1 (5 bases). CDR1 is MDHEN, CDR2 SYDVKM, per germline. V dropped 6 bases and J dropped 8 bases, with 11 bases sitting between them. The CDR3 covers 13 residues. CDR3 coding DNA: TGTGCCAGCAGCGGGACTGCTTATTCACCCCTCCACTTT. It codes for CASSGTAYSPLHF.

The chain carries TRBV2 and TRBJ1-5; 7 positions match TRBD1. The germline gives CDR1 SNHLY, CDR2 FYNNEI. V gave up 6 bases and J gave up 1 base; unmatched junction bases: 6. The CDR3 contains 15 residues. CDR3 region: CASRSTGQSNQPQHF. The CDR3 coding sequence is TGTGCCAGCAGATCGACAGGGCAGAGCAATCAGCCCCAGCATTTT. Complete variable domain (other parts from reference TRBV2 and TRBJ1-5): EPEVTQTPSHQVTQMGQEVILRCVPISNHLYFYWYRQILGQKVEFLVSFYNNEISEKSEIFDDQFSVERPDGSNFTLKIRSTKLEDSAMYFCASRSTGQSNQPQHFGDGTRLSIL.

The rearrangement links TRBV10-3 to TRBJ2-7; 14 bases agree with TRBD2. The CDR3 contains 16 residues. The germline gives CDR1 ENHRY, CDR2 SYGVKD. V lost 2 bases, J lost 5 bases, and 5 bases stayed unmatched. In DNA, the CDR3 is TGTGCCATCAGTGAGCGTGGGACTAGCGGGAGACACGAGCAGTACTTC. This translates into CAISERGTSGRHEQYF.

V gene TRBV10-2 combines with J gene TRBJ2-7; D call uncertain. V lost 6 bases, J lost 6 bases, and 18 bases lay in between. The CDR3 loop spans 14 amino acids. Germline V gives CDR1 WSHSY, CDR2 SAAADI. Here the CDR3 DNA reads TGCGCCAGCAGCCCCACCAGGAGTCCGGGCGAGCAGTACTTC. Translating it yields CASSPTRSPGEQYF.

This clone has a handful of counts. V usage is TRBV27 and J usage is TRBJ2-5, with TRBD2 as a possible D gene (6 bases). V was shortened by 5 bases and J by 7 bases, with 17 bases between the two germline ends. This CDR3 region has 14 residues. Per germline, CDR1 MNHEY and CDR2 SMNVEV (reference sequence). CDR3 residues: CASSGDGSGRTQYF. The CDR3 DNA reads TGTGCCAGCAGTGGAGACGGGAGCGGAAGGACCCAGTACTTC.

J is TRBJ1-1 and V is TRBV7-6; possible D gene TRBD1, 5 bases. Per germline, CDR1 SGHVS and CDR2 FNYEAQ. This CDR3 has 14 amino acids. The ends were cut back, 2 bases at V and 7 bases at J, with 14 bases in the middle. CDR3: CASSLWAGRGEAFF. The CDR3 DNA is TGTGCCAGCAGCTTATGGGCAGGGAGGGGTGAAGCTTTCTTT.

The rearrangement joins TRBV5-6 to TRBJ1-1; no clear D. The CDR3 is made up of 13 amino acids. CDR1 is SGHDT, CDR2 YYEEEE, per germline. V dropped 7 bases and J dropped 5 bases, with 15 bases sitting between them. Written as DNA, the CDR3 is TGTGCCAGCCTAAGCACCCTGGGAACTGAAGCTTTCTTT. This translates into CASLSTLGTEAFF.

This clone was observed a handful of times. The chain links TRBV11-3 to TRBJ1-1; D might be TRBD1 (6 bases). The germline gives CDR1 SGHNT, CDR2 YENEEA. CDR3 length: 13 amino acids. Trimming left V 2 bases short and J 4 bases short, with 8 bases between. CDR3 DNA sequence: TGTGCCAGCAGCTTACGGGGGGCCACTGAAGCTTTCTTT. This codes for CASSLRGATEAFF.

This clone was found a few times. This chain links TRBV7-9 with TRBJ2-5, with TRBD2 as a possible D gene (5 bases). The CDR3 sequence is 10 residues long. V was trimmed by 6 bases and J by 8 bases, leaving 7 bases between them. The germline gives CDR1 SEHNR, CDR2 FQNEAQ (reference sequence). The CDR3 protein is CASSEGTQYF. CDR3 sequence (DNA): TGTGCCAGCAGTGAGGGAACCCAGTACTTC.

This chain's CDR3 is CASSWSVNTEAFF. The CDR3 DNA follows: TGTGCCAGCAGCTGGTCGGTGAACACTGAAGCTTTCTTT. The chain couples TRBV11-3 to TRBJ1-1, with D unresolved. The CDR3 is 13 amino acids. The germline gives CDR1 SGHNT, CDR2 YENEEA. The V gene lost 4 bases and the J gene lost 0 bases, with 6 bases spanning the gap.

This clone was recorded a few times. The genes are TRBV6-4 and TRBJ1-2, with 10 bases lining up with TRBD1. Per germline, CDR1 MRHNA and CDR2 SNTAGT. This CDR3 is 16 amino acids long. The V segment lost 5 bases and the J segment 4 bases; nucleotides outside the gene matches: 10. CDR3 in amino acids: CASSPVTGTGAYGYTF. As DNA, the CDR3 is TGTGCCAGCAGTCCTGTAACGGGGACAGGGGCCTATGGCTACACCTTC.

This clone is a singleton in its sample. The genes are TRBV6-6 and TRBJ2-1; D possibly corresponds to TRBD2 (5 bases). V was trimmed by 2 bases and J by 15 bases, leaving 17 bases between them. Germline CDR1 and CDR2: MNHNY and SVGAGI (reference sequence). The CDR3 contains 13 residues. CDR3 sequence reads: CASSYAPRSEGFF. The CDR3, as DNA: TGTGCCAGCAGTTACGCCCCGAGGAGCGAGGGGTTCTTC.

V and J are TRBV7-9 and TRBJ2-5; 9 nucleotides line up with TRBD2. V was pared by 3 bases and J by 1 base, with 12 bases of the junction left unmatched. The CDR3 is 18 residues long. Germline V lookup: CDR1 SEHNR, CDR2 FQNEAQ (reference sequence). The CDR3 sequence is CASSFPQSGRRVQETQYF. CDR3 bases: TGTGCCAGCAGCTTCCCCCAGAGCGGGAGGAGGGTCCAAGAGACCCAGTACTTC.

The rearrangement links TRBV4-1 to TRBJ2-1; the D is unclear. The CDR3 spans 15 residues. Germline V gene sequence: CDR1 MGHRA, CDR2 YSYEKL. V was shortened by 0 bases and J by 7 bases, with 13 bases between the two germline ends. Here the CDR3 reads CASSQDGGQWNEQFF. For the CDR3, the DNA is TGCGCCAGCAGCCAAGATGGTGGCCAATGGAATGAGCAGTTCTTC.